The 32 T cell receptor beta chains below all came from one sample that was sequenced in a study of OX40 agonist ivuxolimab in advanced cancers. The library relied on the immunoSEQ multiplex PCR assay. In TCRdb, the immuneACCESS table is reduced to in-frame sequences with V and J assigned. These tables do not hold every clone; where another copy was compared, an unresolved V gene accounts for under half, and the others remain unexplained. The sample table shows tens of thousands of clones, and roughly 90% are seen once. The top ten hold 1.3% of the sample. Sample: CD4+ or CD8+ T cells sorted from blood, taken in a trial of the OX40 agonist ivuxolimab. These receptors originate from an adult with an advanced solid tumor such as melanoma, head and neck, liver or kidney cancer.

This clone occurred a few times. The germline gene is not matched at one end of the junction; a read error may be the cause. The gene calls are TRBV7-7 and TRBJ2-7; D possibly corresponds to TRBD2 (6 bases). CDR3 length: 15 amino acids. From germline, CDR1 is SSHAT and CDR2 FNYEAQ (reference sequence). CDR3 loop: CASSKGTSLGAEQYF. In DNA form, the CDR3 reads TGTGCTAGCAGCAAAGGGACTTCCCTCGGGGCCGAGCAGTACTTC.

The chain joins TRBV28 to TRBJ2-2; TRBD1 agrees at 8 bases. The junction had 9 bases not matched to a gene; V was cut back by 7 bases and J by 5 bases. The germline V gene has CDR1 MDHEN and CDR2 SYDVKM. The CDR3 consists of 15 residues. The CDR3 loop is CASINRDRLTGELFF. Written as DNA, the CDR3 is TGTGCCAGCATCAACCGGGACAGGTTAACCGGGGAGCTGTTTTTT. The full variable domain, its missing parts supplied by reference TRBV28 and TRBJ2-2, is DVKVTQSSRYLVKRTGEKVFLECVQDMDHENMFWYRQDPGLGLRLIYFSYDVKMKEKGDIPEGYSVSREKKERFSLILESASTNQTSMYLCASINRDRLTGELFFGEGSRLTVL.

The chain couples TRBV9 to TRBJ1-2; D gene uncertain. This CDR3 comprises 12 residues. Germline lookup yields CDR1 SGDLS and CDR2 YYNGEE. V was pared by 3 bases and J by 8 bases, with 11 bases between. The DNA of the CDR3 is TGTGCCAGCAGCGAGCCCAGGCAAGGCTACACCTTC. This gives the protein CASSEPRQGYTF.

The genes are TRBV18 and TRBJ2-3; 7 positions agree with TRBD2. V lost 2 bases to trimming and J lost 0 bases; unmatched junction nucleotides: 5. From germline, CDR1 is KGHSH and CDR2 LQKENI. CDR3 length: 16 residues. The chain's CDR3 is CASSPVASGSTDTQYF. CDR3 nucleotide sequence: TGTGCCAGCTCACCAGTGGCTAGCGGTAGCACAGATACGCAGTATTTT.

The rearrangement links TRBV5-5 to TRBJ2-3; 7 nucleotides match TRBD1. CDR1 is SGHKS, CDR2 YYEKEE, per germline (reference sequence). Trimming took 4 bases from V and 5 from J; bases not matched to a gene: 10. The CDR3 consists of 15 residues. CDR3 DNA: TGTGCCAGCAGCCGGTATGACAGGGACGAAGATACGCAGTATTTT. Protein: CASSRYDRDEDTQYF.

The genes are TRBV5-6 and TRBJ1-1, with 7 bases matching TRBD1. Germline V gene sequence: CDR1 SGHDT, CDR2 YYEEEE. The CDR3 length is 14 residues. Trimming took 4 bases from V and 4 from J; bases not matched to a gene: 7. For the CDR3, the DNA is TGTGCCAGCAGCGTGACAGGGTGGATCACTGAAGCTTTCTTT. Translated: CASSVTGWITEAFF.

The gene calls are TRBV6-5 and TRBJ2-5; 8 bases fit TRBD1. J was trimmed by 5 bases and V by 5 bases; bases with no gene match: 4. CDR3 size: 13 residues. Germline CDR1 is MNHEY and CDR2 is SVGAGI. Here the CDR3 DNA reads TGTGCCAGCAGTACAGGGGGGTGGGAGACCCAGTACTTC. This gives the protein CASSTGGWETQYF.

The rearrangement joins TRBV28 to TRBJ2-7; a weak D match, TRBD2 (7 bases). Germline values: CDR1 MDHEN, CDR2 SYDVKM. The CDR3 runs 14 residues. V gave up 11 bases and J gave up 6 bases, with 23 bases separating them. CDR3 sequence reads: CALGGGPAGSEQYF. The CDR3 DNA reads as TGTGCCCTAGGGGGGGGGCCGGCCGGCTCCGAGCAGTACTTC.

The genes are TRBV6-4 and TRBJ1-1, with D hard to call. The germline V gene has CDR1 MRHNA and CDR2 SNTAGT. Trimming removed 0 bases from V and 7 bases from J, with 6 bases in between. This CDR3 has 12 residues. The CDR3: CASSDSDFEAFF. Written as DNA, the CDR3 is TGTGCCAGCAGTGACTCGGACTTTGAAGCTTTCTTT.

Only a few counts were recorded for this clone. This sequence joins TRBV28 and TRBJ2-7; no definite D call. The germline CDR1 and CDR2 sequences are MDHEN and SYDVKM. CDR3 length: 14 amino acids. Trimming took off 5 bases at V and 0 bases at J, with 11 bases between the two ends. The DNA for the CDR3 is TGTGCCAGCAGTCCCCAGCACAGCTCCTACGAGCAGTACTTC. Its protein product is CASSPQHSSYEQYF. Complete variable domain (other parts from reference TRBV28 and TRBJ2-7): DVKVTQSSRYLVKRTGEKVFLECVQDMDHENMFWYRQDPGLGLRLIYFSYDVKMKEKGDIPEGYSVSREKKERFSLILESASTNQTSMYLCASSPQHSSYEQYFGPGTRLTVT.

The rearrangement uses TRBV5-6 and TRBJ2-5, with D possibly matching TRBD1 (6 bases). The CDR3 covers 14 residues. Germline CDR1 SGHDT, CDR2 YYEEEE. V was cut by 3 bases and J by 0 bases, with 9 bases left in between. CDR3 coding DNA: TGTGCCAGCAGCTCAACAGGGAACCAAGAGACCCAGTACTTC. Translated: CASSSTGNQETQYF.

V and J are TRBV2 and TRBJ2-7, with D possibly TRBD1 on 5 matching bases. Germline values: CDR1 SNHLY, CDR2 FYNNEI. V was clipped by 6 bases and J by 4 bases, with 13 bases between them. CDR3 length: 13 residues. The CDR3 reads CASRDDHRYEQYF. In nucleotides, the CDR3 is TGTGCCAGCAGGGACGACCACAGGTACGAGCAGTACTTC.

The rearrangement uses TRBV5-1 and TRBJ1-1; D possibly corresponds to TRBD1 (5 bases). Per the germline V gene, CDR1 is SGHRS and CDR2 is YFSETQ. V was pared by 0 bases and J by 0 bases, with 9 bases between. The CDR3 runs 15 residues. The CDR3 DNA reads TGCGCCAGCAGCTTGGATCCAGGGTTGAACACTGAAGCTTTCTTT. Amino acids: CASSLDPGLNTEAFF. The entire variable domain, with the rest obtained from reference TRBV5-1 and TRBJ1-1, is as follows: KAGVTQTPRYLIKTRGQQVTLSCSPISGHRSVSWYQQTPGQGLQFLFEYFSETQRNKGNFPGRFSGRQFSNSRSEMNVSTLELGDSALYLCASSLDPGLNTEAFFGQGTRLTVV.

This chain joins TRBV23-1 and TRBJ2-5; 9 positions match TRBD2. TRBV23-1 is an open reading frame, and its role is uncertain. The CDR3 spans 14 residues. V lost 7 bases, J lost 7 bases, and 10 bases stayed unmatched. CDR3 residues: CASNLRGGLVTQYF. The CDR3 DNA reads TGCGCCAGCAATCTGCGGGGGGGCCTCGTGACCCAGTACTTC.

V gene TRBV6-6 combines with J gene TRBJ1-2; the D is unclear. The germline V and J ends were trimmed by 0 bases and 0 bases, with 8 bases remaining between them. CDR3 length equals 15 residues. The germline gives CDR1 MNHNY, CDR2 SVGAGI (reference sequence). The CDR3 spells CASSYSGSPNYGYTF. The CDR3 nucleotides read TGTGCCAGCAGTTACTCAGGATCTCCTAACTATGGCTACACCTTC.

The chain links TRBV5-4 to TRBJ2-7; D is ambiguous. V lost 4 bases, J lost 1 base, and 9 bases lay in between. CDR3 length: 13 amino acids. Germline V gene lookup returns CDR1 SGHNT and CDR2 YYREEE (reference sequence). Here the CDR3 DNA reads TGTGCCAGCAGCCTCTTCGGTTCCTACGAGCAGTACTTC. The encoded protein is CASSLFGSYEQYF.

CDR3 sequence (DNA): TGTGCCAGCAGTAAGACTACAGGGTTTTTCTATGGCTACACCTTC. This gives the protein CASSKTTGFFYGYTF. The chain is built from TRBV6-5 and TRBJ1-2; D possibly corresponds to TRBD1 (6 bases). Germline V CDR1 and CDR2: MNHEY, SVGAGI. Trimming took 5 bases from V and 4 from J, leaving 17 bases between them. This CDR3 spans 15 amino acids.

The chain joins TRBV10-1 to TRBJ2-7, with a possible D match to TRBD1 (6 bases). This CDR3 has 14 residues. V was pared by 5 bases and J by 3 bases, with 14 bases between. Per the germline V gene, CDR1 is WNHNN and CDR2 is SYGVQD (reference sequence). The CDR3 nucleotides read TGCGCCAGCAGTCCCGGACAGCAGTTCTACGAGCAGTACTTC. It specifies CASSPGQQFYEQYF.

The rearrangement uses TRBV19 and TRBJ2-1; D is undetermined. The V gene lost 0 bases and the J gene lost 8 bases, with 17 bases spanning the gap. Germline CDR1 is LNHDA and CDR2 is SQIVND (reference sequence). This CDR3 has 16 residues. As DNA, the CDR3 is TGTGCCAGTAGTATAGAACGGACGGTAACCGGTGATGAGCAGTTCTTC. This sequence encodes CASSIERTVTGDEQFF.

This clone was detected only once. The J gene is TRBJ2-5, the V gene TRBV6-5, with 8 bases identical to TRBD1. CDR3 size: 15 residues. The V gene end was trimmed by 4 bases and the J gene end by 4 bases; junction bases not matched to a gene: 8. From germline, CDR1 is MNHEY and CDR2 SVGAGI. The CDR3 DNA follows: TGTGCCAGCAGTTCCGGACAGGGTGTTGGAGAGACCCAGTACTTC. Translating gives CASSSGQGVGETQYF.

The CDR3 coding sequence is TGTGCCAGCAGCTTAGATCTTACTATCTACGAGCAGTACTTC. Its translation is CASSLDLTIYEQYF. The chain has TRBV11-2 and TRBJ2-7; D ambiguous. Between the trimmed V and J ends, which lost 0 bases and 3 bases, there was a span of 9 bases. CDR3 length equals 14 residues. Germline loops: CDR1 SGHAT, CDR2 FQNNGV.

On this clone: Other DNA sequences in this sample translate to the same CDR3. This chain links TRBV5-1 with TRBJ1-5, with D maybe TRBD1 (6 bases). The CDR3 sequence is 16 residues long. Germline V lookup: CDR1 SGHRS, CDR2 YFSETQ. V lost 0 bases and J 2 bases, leaving 12 bases between the germline ends. As DNA, the CDR3 is TGCGCCAGCAGCTTGGAGGGGGGTGCGGGCAATCAGCCCCAGCATTTT. Translated, it gives CASSLEGGAGNQPQHF.

This chain joins TRBV19 and TRBJ1-2, with D unresolved. Germline CDR1 LNHDA, CDR2 SQIVND (reference sequence). The CDR3 loop spans 15 amino acids. V was clipped by 7 bases and J by 0 bases, with 15 bases between them. The CDR3 loop is CASIGGPGSNYGYTF. CDR3 DNA: TGTGCCAGTATAGGAGGACCTGGTTCTAACTATGGCTACACCTTC.

V is TRBV5-4 and J is TRBJ1-4; D gene uncertain. Trimming took 5 bases from V and 0 from J, leaving 8 bases between them. Germline CDR1 is SGHNT and CDR2 is YYREEE (reference sequence). The CDR3 extends over 14 amino acids. The CDR3: CASRPGPTNEKLFF. CDR3 nucleotides: TGTGCCAGCAGGCCCGGTCCAACTAATGAAAAACTGTTTTTT. The full variable domain, in which reference TRBV5-4 and TRBJ1-4 provide the parts outside the CDR3, is ETGVTQSPTHLIKTRGQQVTLRCSSQSGHNTVSWYQQALGQGPQFIFQYYREEENGRGNFPPRFSGLQFPNYSSELNVNALELDDSALYLCASRPGPTNEKLFFGSGTQLSVL.

The chain joins TRBV5-5 to TRBJ1-3, with D hard to call. Germline loops: CDR1 SGHKS, CDR2 YYEKEE (reference sequence). V lost 4 bases and J 0 bases, leaving 14 bases between the germline ends. The CDR3 runs to 16 residues. CDR3 in DNA: TGTGCCAGCAGCCCCCGGTCGGACGACTCTGGAAACACCATATATTTT. As protein: CASSPRSDDSGNTIYF.

This clone appeared once. The genes are TRBV7-3 and TRBJ2-1; 9 bases are a match to TRBD1. Losses at the gene ends were 5 bases for V and 8 bases for J; bases not matched to a gene: 10. The CDR3 is made up of 15 amino acids. Germline loops: CDR1 SGHTA, CDR2 FQGTGA. The CDR3 DNA reads TGTGCCAGCAGCCCAGGACAGGGGATGTCTTATGAGCAGTTCTTC. Translating gives CASSPGQGMSYEQFF.

This sequence joins TRBV5-1 and TRBJ1-4; D is ambiguous. V lost 0 bases and J 4 bases, leaving 10 bases between the germline ends. The V gene's germline CDR1 is SGHRS and CDR2 YFSETQ. The CDR3 covers 15 residues. The CDR3 region is CASSLGTSGNEKLFF. The CDR3 DNA follows: TGCGCCAGCAGCTTGGGAACGAGTGGTAATGAAAAACTGTTTTTT.

This clone was seen just once. The V call is TRBV21-1, the J call TRBJ1-1; the table gives TRBD1 as D, unverified against the DNA. TRBV21-1 is noted as a pseudogene. This CDR3 comprises 15 residues. The CDR3 region has the DNA TGTGCCAGCAGCAAAGAACAGTTCCTGAACACTGAAGCTTTCTTT. Translation gives CASSKEQFLNTEAFF.

The J gene is TRBJ1-4, the V gene TRBV9; D is unclear. CDR1 is SGDLS and CDR2 is YYNGEE in the germline V gene. The V end was cut by 6 bases, the J end by 8 bases, with 17 bases between. The CDR3 totals 14 residues. The CDR3 here is CASNKGRVGEKLFF. As DNA, the CDR3 is TGTGCCAGCAACAAGGGAAGGGTGGGCGAAAAACTGTTTTTT.

J is TRBJ2-7 and V is TRBV30; TRBD2 might be the D (6 bases). There are 15 residues in the CDR3. The V end lost 3 bases, the J end lost 2 bases, and 17 bases lay between the germline ends. The germline V gene has CDR1 GTSNPN and CDR2 SVGIG (reference sequence). This chain's CDR3 is CAWSVSGTATYEQYF. CDR3 DNA: TGTGCCTGGAGCGTCTCCGGGACTGCTACCTACGAGCAGTACTTC. Supplemented by reference TRBV30 and TRBJ2-7, the full variable domain reads SQTIHQWPATLVQPVGSPLSLECTVEGTSNPNLYWYRQAAGRGLQLLFYSVGIGQISSEVPQNLSASRPQDRQFILSSKKLLLSDSGFYLCAWSVSGTATYEQYFGPGTRLTVT.

The genes are TRBV15 and TRBJ1-4; 7 bases map to TRBD1. Germline CDR1 and CDR2: LNHNV and YYDKDF (reference sequence). Trimming at V came to 3 bases and at J to 9 bases, leaving 10 bases not matched to a gene. The CDR3 consists of 15 residues. CDR3 DNA: TGTGCCACCAGCAGGCCGACAGGGCTTAGTCAAAAACTGTTTTTT. Amino acids: CATSRPTGLSQKLFF.

The V and J genes are TRBV5-4 and TRBJ2-3, with D perhaps matching TRBD1 or TRBD2 (5 bases each). V lost 2 bases to trimming and J lost 6 bases, with 10 bases between them. The CDR3 has 13 residues. Germline values: CDR1 SGHNT, CDR2 YYREEE (reference sequence). The CDR3 reads CASSLIWGDTQYF. The CDR3 nucleotides are TGTGCCAGCAGCTTAATTTGGGGGGATACGCAGTATTTT. The full variable domain, in which reference TRBV5-4 and TRBJ2-3 provide the parts outside the CDR3, is ETGVTQSPTHLIKTRGQQVTLRCSSQSGHNTVSWYQQALGQGPQFIFQYYREEENGRGNFPPRFSGLQFPNYSSELNVNALELDDSALYLCASSLIWGDTQYFGPGTRLTVL.